A selection of T cell receptor beta chains follows, all from one sample in a study of OX40 agonist ivuxolimab in advanced cancers. Assay used: immunoSEQ multiplex PCR; TCRdb lists only in-frame clones, some missing. The sample has around 11,000 clones, roughly 70% seen once. This specimen consisted of CD4+ or CD8+ T cells sorted from blood, obtained in a trial of the OX40 agonist ivuxolimab. These receptors all come from an adult with an advanced solid tumor such as melanoma, head and neck, liver or kidney cancer. The CDR3 runs from the conserved cysteine through the conserved F or W. The D gene is left open where the match is weak. Clone size is shown for a subset of rows, as once, few, many or a class of expanded clone.

v_gene: TRBV7-9
j_gene: TRBJ1-2
abundance: .
d_gene: TRBD1
CDR3nt: TGTGCCAGCAGCCCGGGACAGGGAAACTATGGCTACACCTTC
CDR3aa: CASSPGQGNYGYTF

v_gene: TRBV6-5
j_gene: TRBJ2-4
abundance: .
d_gene: .
CDR3nt: TGTGCCAGCAGTTACGCCTCCACTGGTAAAAACATTCAGTACTTC
CDR3aa: CASSYASTGKNIQYF

v_gene: TRBV6-5
j_gene: TRBJ1-2
abundance: .
d_gene: TRBD1
CDR3nt: TGTGCCAGCAGTTCGACAGGGACTGGGGGCTACACCTTC
CDR3aa: CASSSTGTGGYTF

v_gene: TRBV10-3
j_gene: TRBJ2-2
abundance: .
d_gene: TRBD1
CDR3nt: TGTGCCATCAGTGAGGACAGGGGGGGAACCGGGGAGCTGTTTTTT
CDR3aa: CAISEDRGGTGELFF

v_gene: TRBV5-6
j_gene: TRBJ2-7
abundance: .
d_gene: TRBD1
CDR3nt: TGTGCCAGCAGCTGGAGTGGGACAGGGCCCTACGAGCAGTACTTC
CDR3aa: CASSWSGTGPYEQYF

v_gene: TRBV2
j_gene: TRBJ2-5
abundance: .
d_gene: TRBD2
CDR3nt: TGTGCCAGCAGCCGAGAGGGACTAGCAGGAGAGACCCAGTACTTC
CDR3aa: CASSREGLAGETQYF

v_gene: TRBV27
j_gene: TRBJ2-7
abundance: .
d_gene: .
CDR3nt: TGTGCCAGCAGTTTAGGGAGGGGGCCCTACGAGCAGTACTTC
CDR3aa: CASSLGRGPYEQYF

v_gene: TRBV4-1
j_gene: TRBJ1-2
abundance: .
d_gene: TRBD1
CDR3nt: TGCGCCAGCAGCCATTTGACAGGGCCTGTTGGGTACACCTTC
CDR3aa: CASSHLTGPVGYTF

v_gene: TRBV11-1
j_gene: TRBJ2-7
abundance: .
d_gene: TRBD2
CDR3nt: TGTGCCAGCAGCTCCGACGGACTAGCGGGGTACGAGCAGTACTTC
CDR3aa: CASSSDGLAGYEQYF

v_gene: TRBV4-3
j_gene: TRBJ2-7
abundance: .
d_gene: TRBD2
CDR3nt: TGCGCCAGCAGCCAAGATATCGGACTAGCGGGCGAGCAGTACTTC
CDR3aa: CASSQDIGLAGEQYF

v_gene: TRBV7-9
j_gene: TRBJ2-7
abundance: .
d_gene: TRBD1
CDR3nt: TGTGCCAGCAGCTTAAACCCGGGACAGGGCTACGAGCAGTACTTC
CDR3aa: CASSLNPGQGYEQYF

v_gene: TRBV7-2
j_gene: TRBJ2-7
abundance: .
d_gene: TRBD2
CDR3nt: TGTGCCAGCAGCCAACTAGCGGGGGAGACCTACGAGCAGTACTTC
CDR3aa: CASSQLAGETYEQYF

v_gene: TRBV6-5
j_gene: TRBJ2-2
abundance: .
d_gene: .
CDR3nt: TGTGCCAGCAGTTACTACAGGAACACCGGGGAGCTGTTTTTT
CDR3aa: CASSYYRNTGELFF

v_gene: TRBV7-9
j_gene: TRBJ1-6
abundance: few
d_gene: TRBD1
CDR3nt: TGTGCCAGCAGCCCCTGGGACAGTTCGTATTCACCCCTCCACTTT
CDR3aa: CASSPWDSSYSPLHF

v_gene: TRBV30
j_gene: TRBJ1-1
abundance: .
d_gene: .
CDR3nt: TGTGCCTGGAGTTTTTCAGGGTGGACTGAAGCTTTCTTT
CDR3aa: CAWSFSGWTEAFF

v_gene: TRBV27
j_gene: TRBJ2-7
abundance: .
d_gene: TRBD1
CDR3nt: TGTGCCAGCAGCGTACAGGGGTTATCAGGGGAGCAGTACTTC
CDR3aa: CASSVQGLSGEQYF

v_gene: TRBV4-2
j_gene: TRBJ2-3
abundance: .
d_gene: TRBD2
CDR3nt: TGTGCCAGCAGCGTCCAACTAGCGGGAGCCTCAGATACGCAGTATTTT
CDR3aa: CASSVQLAGASDTQYF

v_gene: TRBV28
j_gene: TRBJ2-7
abundance: .
d_gene: .
CDR3nt: TGTGCCAGCAGTTTTAACAGCTACGAGCAGTACTTC
CDR3aa: CASSFNSYEQYF

v_gene: TRBV19
j_gene: TRBJ1-1
abundance: once
d_gene: .
CDR3nt: TGTGCCAGTAGTATCCTGTCCGGGGGTGGTGCCACTGAAGCTTTCTTT
CDR3aa: CASSILSGGGATEAFF

v_gene: TRBV25-1
j_gene: TRBJ2-2
abundance: few
d_gene: TRBD1
CDR3nt: TGTGCCAGCAGTCACGACAGGGGTGGAACCGGGGAGCTGTTTTTT
CDR3aa: CASSHDRGGTGELFF

v_gene: TRBV19
j_gene: TRBJ2-7
abundance: .
d_gene: TRBD1
CDR3nt: TGTGCCAGTAGTATGGGGACAGGGGGCTACGAGCAGTACTTC
CDR3aa: CASSMGTGGYEQYF

v_gene: TRBV9
j_gene: TRBJ2-1
abundance: .
d_gene: .
CDR3nt: TGTGCCAGCAGCGTAGATGGGGGCCTCTACAATGAGCAGTTCTTC
CDR3aa: CASSVDGGLYNEQFF

v_gene: TRBV5-1
j_gene: TRBJ2-5
abundance: few
d_gene: .
CDR3nt: TGCGCCAGCAGCTTCCACTACCCGTCGGAGACCCAGTACTTC
CDR3aa: CASSFHYPSETQYF

v_gene: TRBV11-3
j_gene: TRBJ1-1
abundance: .
d_gene: .
CDR3nt: TGTGCCAGCAGCTTATGGGTCACTGAAGCTTTCTTT
CDR3aa: CASSLWVTEAFF

v_gene: TRBV6-5
j_gene: TRBJ1-5
abundance: few
d_gene: .
CDR3nt: TGTGCCAGCAGCCCGATGGCAGGGGAGCCCCAGCATTTT
CDR3aa: CASSPMAGEPQHF

v_gene: TRBV19
j_gene: TRBJ2-5
abundance: .
d_gene: TRBD1
CDR3nt: TGTGCCAGTAGTATAGAACACAGGGGGCATGAAGAGACCCAGTACTTC
CDR3aa: CASSIEHRGHEETQYF

v_gene: TRBV2
j_gene: TRBJ2-7
abundance: .
d_gene: .
CDR3nt: TGTGCCAGCAGCAAGGGAGAGTTGGGCCACGAGCAGTACTTC
CDR3aa: CASSKGELGHEQYF

v_gene: TRBV6-5
j_gene: TRBJ1-1
abundance: .
d_gene: .
CDR3nt: TGTGCCAGCACTCTACGGCGGACAATGAACACTGAAGCTTTCTTT
CDR3aa: CASTLRRTMNTEAFF

v_gene: TRBV5-4
j_gene: TRBJ2-3
abundance: .
d_gene: .
CDR3nt: TGTGCCAGCAGCCAAGGACCTAGCGCGCCCACAGATACGCAGTATTTT
CDR3aa: CASSQGPSAPTDTQYF

v_gene: TRBV19
j_gene: TRBJ2-3
abundance: .
d_gene: .
CDR3nt: TGTGCCAGCCGCCCGGACGTTGCTAGCACAGATACGCAGTATTTT
CDR3aa: CASRPDVASTDTQYF

v_gene: TRBV10-1
j_gene: TRBJ2-7
abundance: .
d_gene: .
CDR3nt: TGCGCCAGCACCGGAGGCACATCGCAACGGCAGTACTTC
CDR3aa: CASTGGTSQRQYF

v_gene: TRBV13
j_gene: TRBJ2-7
abundance: .
d_gene: .
CDR3nt: TGTGCCAGCAGCGGATCGGGACTGGGAGAGCCCTACGAGCAGTACTTC
CDR3aa: CASSGSGLGEPYEQYF

v_gene: TRBV11-2
j_gene: TRBJ2-1
abundance: .
d_gene: .
CDR3nt: TGTGCCAGCAGCTTAGTTGAGGAGCAGTTCTTC
CDR3aa: CASSLVEEQFF

v_gene: TRBV5-6
j_gene: TRBJ2-1
abundance: .
d_gene: .
CDR3nt: TGTGCCAGCAGCTCGGACTGGAGCTCCTACAATGAGCAGTTCTTC
CDR3aa: CASSSDWSSYNEQFF

v_gene: TRBV27
j_gene: TRBJ2-7
abundance: few
d_gene: TRBD2
CDR3nt: TGTGCCAGCATGAACGGGAGGGGCTCCTACGAGCAGTACTTC
CDR3aa: CASMNGRGSYEQYF

v_gene: TRBV11-2
j_gene: TRBJ1-1
abundance: .
d_gene: .
CDR3nt: TGTGCCAGCAGCTCCGACCCAGCCCCGAACACTGAAGCTTTCTTT
CDR3aa: CASSSDPAPNTEAFF

v_gene: TRBV7-3
j_gene: TRBJ2-3
abundance: few
d_gene: .
CDR3nt: TGTGCCAGCGGGGCAGGGATGACAGATACGCAGTATTTT
CDR3aa: CASGAGMTDTQYF

v_gene: TRBV30
j_gene: TRBJ2-7
abundance: .
d_gene: .
CDR3nt: TGTGCCTGGAGCCACCCGCTCCCGGGGACCCCGCTTATGGAGCAGTACTTC
CDR3aa: CAWSHPLPGTPLMEQYF

v_gene: TRBV27
j_gene: TRBJ2-7
abundance: .
d_gene: TRBD1
CDR3nt: TGTGCCAGCAGTGGGACAGGAAGCTCCTACGAGCAGTACTTC
CDR3aa: CASSGTGSSYEQYF

v_gene: TRBV5-1
j_gene: TRBJ2-1
abundance: many
d_gene: .
CDR3nt: TGCGCCAGCAGCTCCTCCTCCTACAATGAGCAGTTCTTC
CDR3aa: CASSSSSYNEQFF

v_gene: TRBV6-5
j_gene: TRBJ2-3
abundance: .
d_gene: TRBD2
CDR3nt: TGTGCCAGCAGTCCGACTAGCGCACCCTTAGATACGCAGTATTTT
CDR3aa: CASSPTSAPLDTQYF

v_gene: TRBV4-2
j_gene: TRBJ2-3
abundance: few
d_gene: TRBD2
CDR3nt: TGTGCCAGCAGCCAAGATCTAGCGGGAGGGCCAGATACGCAGTATTTT
CDR3aa: CASSQDLAGGPDTQYF

v_gene: TRBV5-8
j_gene: TRBJ2-1
abundance: .
d_gene: TRBD2
CDR3nt: TGTGCCAGCAGCTCCCCTTTGGCTAGCGGGATCTATGAGCAGTTCTTC
CDR3aa: CASSSPLASGIYEQFF

v_gene: TRBV7-8
j_gene: TRBJ2-1
abundance: .
d_gene: .
CDR3nt: TGTGCCAGCAGCTTAGGGCTAGCCCCCGAGTTCTTC
CDR3aa: CASSLGLAPEFF

v_gene: TRBV27
j_gene: TRBJ2-3
abundance: .
d_gene: .
CDR3nt: TGTGCCAGCAGTTTAATTGGCACAGATACGCAGTATTTT
CDR3aa: CASSLIGTDTQYF